This T cell receptor (beta chain) was sequenced in a study of CD8+ T cells in alopecia areata. Extracted RNA was reverse transcribed, and the resulting cDNA served as sequencing template. The assay was immunoSEQ multiplex PCR, and TCRdb's table has in-frame clones only and misses some. The top ten clones hold less than 40% of a sample with under 150,000 clones, less than 75% of them seen once. This clone was recorded a few times. V lost 0 bases, J lost 4 bases, and 10 bases lay in between. The germline V gene has CDR1 SGHNT and CDR2 YYREEE (reference sequence). The CDR3 has 14 residues. The sequenced material came from CD8+ T cells sorted from blood. The sequence came from a human donor in good health. The chain carries TRBV5-4 and TRBJ1-2, with a weak D call TRBD1 (5 bases). The CDR3 here is CASSLGGPGYGYTF. The DNA of the CDR3 is TGTGCCAGCAGCTTGGGGGGCCCCGGCTATGGCTACACCTTC.